Below are 16 T cell receptor beta chains sequenced from a single sample in a study of T cells in Graves' hyperthyroidism and ophthalmopathy. What was amplified from RNA transcripts were TCR beta CDR3 regions. An initial round of RT-PCR targeting the TCR CDR3 relied on the HTBI primer set. TCRdb fed the multiplex PCR reads into MiXCR, producing one record per CDR3 protein. The repertoire includes fewer than 650,000 distinct CDR3 sequences, over 12% of them detected once, and about 7% sits in the top ten. The sequencing sample was made of blood. All receptors come from a woman between 18 and 30 years old with Graves' ophthalmopathy.

There are many counts of this clonotype. This rearrangement joins TRBV28 to TRBJ2-1, with 9 bases matching TRBD1. Per germline, CDR1 MDHEN and CDR2 SYDVKM. The CDR3 runs to 18 residues. V shed 3 bases, J shed 6 bases, and the junction held 15 bases outside the gene matches. The CDR3 loop is CASSLEFVGQGMSNEQFF. CDR3 coding DNA: TGTGCCAGCAGTTTGGAGTTCGTCGGACAGGGGATGTCCAATGAGCAGTTCTTC. Complete variable domain (other parts from reference TRBV28 and TRBJ2-1): DVKVTQSSRYLVKRTGEKVFLECVQDMDHENMFWYRQDPGLGLRLIYFSYDVKMKEKGDIPEGYSVSREKKERFSLILESASTNQTSMYLCASSLEFVGQGMSNEQFFGPGTRLTVL.

This clonotype was found many times. The chain employs TRBV27 and TRBJ2-3; a weak D match, TRBD2 (5 bases). V lost 7 bases and J lost 0, with 17 bases in between. The CDR3 length is 16 residues. The germline V gene has CDR1 MNHEY and CDR2 SMNVEV (reference sequence). The CDR3 loop is CASNLARGSSTDTQYF. The CDR3 DNA sequence: TGTGCCAGCAACCTCGCCCGCGGGTCTAGCACAGATACGCAGTATTTT.

This clonotype occurred many times. The V and J genes are TRBV20-1 and TRBJ2-1; D is unclear. Germline lookup yields CDR1 DFQATT and CDR2 SNEGSKA (reference sequence). The CDR3 contains 17 residues. Trimming removed 0 bases from V and 0 bases from J, with 15 bases in between. CDR3 in amino acids: CSARDSYLTVSYNEQFF. Written as DNA, the CDR3 is TGCAGTGCTAGAGATAGTTACTTGACCGTCTCCTACAATGAGCAGTTCTTC.

The V and J genes are TRBV7-9 and TRBJ1-4, with D possibly being TRBD1 (5 bases). CDR3 length equals 17 residues. Per germline, CDR1 SEHNR and CDR2 FQNEAQ (reference sequence). The germline V and J ends were trimmed by 2 bases and 3 bases, with 16 bases remaining between them. The CDR3 reads CASSLSRVGFANEKLFF. The CDR3 coding sequence is TGTGCCAGCAGCTTAAGCAGGGTTGGGTTCGCTAATGAAAAACTGTTTTTT.

At least ten counts were recorded for this clonotype. This sequence joins TRBV30 and TRBJ2-3; 7 bases agree with TRBD1. The CDR3 spans 14 residues. Germline CDR1 GTSNPN, CDR2 SVGIG (reference sequence). V shed 2 bases and J 6 bases; nucleotides not matched to a gene: 8. The CDR3 nucleotides read TGTGCCTGGAGTAAAGGACAGGCCGGCGATACGCAGTATTTT. Translating it yields CAWSKGQAGDTQYF. The entire variable domain, with the rest obtained from reference TRBV30 and TRBJ2-3, is as follows: SQTIHQWPATLVQPVGSPLSLECTVEGTSNPNLYWYRQAAGRGLQLLFYSVGIGQISSEVPQNLSASRPQDRQFILSSKKLLLSDSGFYLCAWSKGQAGDTQYFGPGTRLTVL.

This clonotype was observed a few times. The chain has TRBV15 and TRBJ1-3, with D possibly being TRBD1 (6 bases). Germline CDR1 reads LNHNV; CDR2 reads YYDKDF (reference sequence). This CDR3 is 15 amino acids long. The ends were cut back, 0 bases at V and 2 bases at J, with 8 bases in the middle. The DNA of the CDR3 is TGTGCCACCAGCAGAGATACAGGGCCTGGAAACACCATATATTTT. Protein product: CATSRDTGPGNTIYF.

The sample holds a few counts of this clonotype. The chain couples TRBV11-2 to TRBJ2-3; 9 bases are a match to TRBD2. Germline V gene data show CDR1 as SGHAT and CDR2 as FQNNGV. V was clipped by 5 bases and J by 7 bases; unmatched bases: 16. This CDR3 is built from 17 residues. The CDR3 sequence is CASSPRDRREGRNTQYF. In DNA, the CDR3 is TGTGCCAGCAGCCCCCGGGATCGGCGGGAGGGCCGAAATACGCAGTATTTT.

V usage is TRBV27 and J usage is TRBJ1-6, with D unclear. Deletions cut 4 bases from V and 14 bases from J, with 21 bases between. This CDR3 spans 15 amino acids. From germline, CDR1 is MNHEY and CDR2 SMNVEV (reference sequence). The DNA of the CDR3 is TGTGCCAGCAGTTCCCGTACAGTGGCCGGAATTTCCCTCCACTTT. Translation gives CASSSRTVAGISLHF.

This clonotype was observed a handful of times. A much bigger clone sits one base away, suggesting this may be a read error. The conserved phenylalanine or tryptophan normally closing the CDR3 is absent here, so this likely arose from a read error. The chain carries TRBV2 and TRBJ1-2; TRBD1 matches at 7 bases. From germline, CDR1 is SNHLY and CDR2 FYNNEI. CDR3 length: 13 amino acids. V lost 7 bases and J lost 4; bases outside the gene matches: 6. CDR3 region: CASTAGTAYGYTL. The CDR3, as DNA: TGTGCCAGCACCGCGGGGACAGCCTATGGCTACACCCTC.

This clonotype showed up many times. V is TRBV7-9 and J is TRBJ2-7, with a tentative D call TRBD1 (5 bases). Trimming took off 5 bases at V and 6 bases at J, with 20 bases between the two ends. This CDR3 is built from 15 residues. Germline assignment: CDR1 SEHNR and CDR2 FQNEAQ (reference sequence). As DNA, the CDR3 is TGTGCCAGCAGCGGCAGGAGCGCGTCTAGGGGCGAGCAGTACTTC. Translated: CASSGRSASRGEQYF.

This clonotype was observed at least ten times. In DNA form, the CDR3 reads TGTGCCAGCAGATACACCGGGGTAGCGGGAGGGCCGGCCTATACGCAGTATTTT. It specifies CASRYTGVAGGPAYTQYF. This chain joins TRBV11-2 and TRBJ2-3; 11 positions match TRBD2. The CDR3 has 18 amino acids. Germline V lookup: CDR1 SGHAT, CDR2 FQNNGV. V lost 6 bases, J lost 7 bases, and 18 bases stayed unmatched.

In its sample, this clonotype was seen a few times. The V and J genes are TRBV11-3 and TRBJ2-7, with 9 nucleotides matching TRBD1. This CDR3 spans 13 amino acids. V gave up 8 bases and J gave up 3 bases; unmatched junction bases: 5. The germline V gene has CDR1 SGHNT and CDR2 YENEEA. CDR3 sequence: CASGPGQGYEQYF. The CDR3 bases are TGTGCCAGCGGACCGGGACAGGGCTACGAGCAGTACTTC.

This chain links TRBV11-2 with TRBJ2-1; D unclear. Germline CDR1 is SGHAT and CDR2 is FQNNGV. Trimming shortened V by 5 bases and J by 10 bases, and 9 bases separated the two germline ends. CDR3 length equals 11 residues. The CDR3 here is CASSLHEEQFF. As DNA, the CDR3 is TGTGCCAGCAGCCTTCACGAGGAGCAGTTCTTC.

This clonotype was counted only a few times. V gene TRBV14 combines with J gene TRBJ2-7, with D uncertain. V was pared by 3 bases and J by 6 bases, with 6 bases between. Germline V gene data show CDR1 as SGHDN and CDR2 as FVKESK. The CDR3 runs 11 residues. For the CDR3, the DNA is TGTGCCAGCAGCCATGGGTTCGAGCAGTACTTC. Protein sequence: CASSHGFEQYF.

About this clonotype itself: A much larger clone sits a single nucleotide away, making a read error possible. The chain carries TRBV30 and TRBJ1-1, with 7 nucleotides matching TRBD1. The germline gives CDR1 GTSNPN, CDR2 SVGIG (reference sequence). The junction had 11 bases not matched to a gene; V was cut back by 0 bases and J by 10 bases. CDR3 size: 14 residues. This chain's CDR3 is CAWSVLNRGGGAFF. For the CDR3, the DNA is TGTGCCTGGAGTGTACTGAACAGGGGAGGAGGAGCTTTCTTT.

This clonotype came up many times. The genes are TRBV27 and TRBJ1-1; 7 bases line up with TRBD1. The V and J ends lost 7 bases and 1 base, in that order; junction bases with no gene match: 9. CDR3 size: 15 residues. The V gene's germline CDR1 is MNHEY and CDR2 SMNVEV (reference sequence). In nucleotides, the CDR3 is TGTGCCAGCAATTCTTTCAGGGGGAGGAACACTGAAGCTTTCTTT. Residues: CASNSFRGRNTEAFF.